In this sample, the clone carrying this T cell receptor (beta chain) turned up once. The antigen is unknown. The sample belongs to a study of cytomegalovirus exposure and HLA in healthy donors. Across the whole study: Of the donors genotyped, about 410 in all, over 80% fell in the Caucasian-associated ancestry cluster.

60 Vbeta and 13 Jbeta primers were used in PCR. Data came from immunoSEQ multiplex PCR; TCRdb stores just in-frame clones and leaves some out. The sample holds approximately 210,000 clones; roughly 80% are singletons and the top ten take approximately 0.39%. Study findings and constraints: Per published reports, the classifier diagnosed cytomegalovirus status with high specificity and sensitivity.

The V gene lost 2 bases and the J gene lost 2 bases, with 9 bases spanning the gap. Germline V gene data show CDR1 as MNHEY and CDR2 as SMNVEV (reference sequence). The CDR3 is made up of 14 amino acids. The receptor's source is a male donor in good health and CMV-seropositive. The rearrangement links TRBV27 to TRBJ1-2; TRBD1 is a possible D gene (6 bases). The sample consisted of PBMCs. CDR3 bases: TGTGCCAGCAGTTTAAACAGGGCAAACTATGGCTACACCTTC. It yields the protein CASSLNRANYGYTF.